Here is one TCR beta chain with its context. Its specificity is not known. This sample stems from a study of identical twins. In germline, CDR1 is SGHDN, CDR2 FVKESK. The trim removed 1 base at V and 6 bases at J, leaving 6 bases unmatched. The CDR3 is 16 amino acids. MiXCR was run by TCRdb on the 5' RACE reads, yielding one entry per CDR3 protein. Found here are some 900,000 distinct CDR3 sequences, roughly 12% of them singletons; the top ten hold about 1.5%. Study-level findings and limits: The conclusions drew on cross-sectional statistical analysis instead of tracking the same donors.

Donors uniformly comprised healthy Caucasians. In addition, the sample was reused for a study of yellow fever vaccine responses in identical twins.

The sequencing input was PBMCs. This sequence was found in a woman aged 18 to 35 in good health. The J gene is TRBJ2-1, the V gene TRBV14; 10 bases are shared with TRBD2. The CDR3 reads CASSQVAGGLINEQFF. The CDR3, as DNA: TGTGCCAGCAGCCAAGTAGCGGGAGGCTTAATCAATGAGCAGTTCTTC.